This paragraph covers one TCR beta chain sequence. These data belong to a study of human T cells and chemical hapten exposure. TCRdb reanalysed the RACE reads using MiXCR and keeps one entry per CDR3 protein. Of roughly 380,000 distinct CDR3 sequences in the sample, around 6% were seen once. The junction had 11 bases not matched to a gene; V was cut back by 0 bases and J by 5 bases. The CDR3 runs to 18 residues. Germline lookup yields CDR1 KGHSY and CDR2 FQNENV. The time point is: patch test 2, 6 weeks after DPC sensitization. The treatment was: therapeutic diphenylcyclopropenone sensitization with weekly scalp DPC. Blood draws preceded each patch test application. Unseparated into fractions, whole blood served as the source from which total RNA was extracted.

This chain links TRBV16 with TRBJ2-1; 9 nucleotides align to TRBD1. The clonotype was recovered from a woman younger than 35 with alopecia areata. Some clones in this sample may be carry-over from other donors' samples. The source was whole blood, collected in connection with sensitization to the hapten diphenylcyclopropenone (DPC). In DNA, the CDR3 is TGTGCCAGCAGCCAATCTAAATTCAGGACAGGGGCTAACAATGAGCAGTTCTTC. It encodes CASSQSKFRTGANNEQFF. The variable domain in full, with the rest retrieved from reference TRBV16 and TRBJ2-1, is GEEVAQTPKHLVRGEGQKAKLYCAPIKGHSYVFWYQQVLKNEFKFLISFQNENVFDETGMPKERFSAKCLPNSPCSLEIQATKLEDSAVYFCASSQSKFRTGANNEQFFGPGTRLTVL.